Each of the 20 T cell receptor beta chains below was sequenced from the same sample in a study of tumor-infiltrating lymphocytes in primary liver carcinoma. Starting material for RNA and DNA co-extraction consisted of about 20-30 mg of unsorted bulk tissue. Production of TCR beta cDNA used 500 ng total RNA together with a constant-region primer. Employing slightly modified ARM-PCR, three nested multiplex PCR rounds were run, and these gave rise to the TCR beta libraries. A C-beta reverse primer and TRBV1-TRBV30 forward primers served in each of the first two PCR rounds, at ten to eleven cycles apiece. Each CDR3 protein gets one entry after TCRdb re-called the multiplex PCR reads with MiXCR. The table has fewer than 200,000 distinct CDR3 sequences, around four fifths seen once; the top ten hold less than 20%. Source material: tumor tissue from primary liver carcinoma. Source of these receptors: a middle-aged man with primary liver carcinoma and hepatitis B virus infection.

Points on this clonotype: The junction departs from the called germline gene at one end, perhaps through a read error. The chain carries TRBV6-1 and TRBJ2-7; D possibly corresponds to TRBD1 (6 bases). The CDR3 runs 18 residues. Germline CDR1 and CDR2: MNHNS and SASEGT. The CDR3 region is CASSEESNRDMGSNEQYF. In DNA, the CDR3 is TGTGCCAGCAGTGAAGAGTCAAACAGGGATATGGGCTCCAACGAACAGTACTTC.

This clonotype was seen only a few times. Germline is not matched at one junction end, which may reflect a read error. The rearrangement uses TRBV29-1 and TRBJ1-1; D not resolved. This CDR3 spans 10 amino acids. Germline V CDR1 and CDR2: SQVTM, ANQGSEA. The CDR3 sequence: CSVRNIEAFF. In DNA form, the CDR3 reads TGTAGCGTTAGGAACATTGAAGCTTTCTTT.

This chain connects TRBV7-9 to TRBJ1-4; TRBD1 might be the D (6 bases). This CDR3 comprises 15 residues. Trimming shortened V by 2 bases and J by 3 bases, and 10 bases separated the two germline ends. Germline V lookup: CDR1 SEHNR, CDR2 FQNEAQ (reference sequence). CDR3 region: CASSLPQGPNEKLFF. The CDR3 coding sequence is TGTGCCAGCAGCTTACCTCAGGGGCCTAATGAAAAACTGTTTTTT.

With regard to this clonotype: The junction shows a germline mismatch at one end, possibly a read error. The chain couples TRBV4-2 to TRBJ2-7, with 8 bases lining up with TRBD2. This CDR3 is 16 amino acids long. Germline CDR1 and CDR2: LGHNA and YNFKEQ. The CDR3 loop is CVSSQDRASGYYEHYF. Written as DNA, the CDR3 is TGTGTCAGCAGCCAAGATAGGGCTAGCGGGTACTACGAGCATTACTTT.

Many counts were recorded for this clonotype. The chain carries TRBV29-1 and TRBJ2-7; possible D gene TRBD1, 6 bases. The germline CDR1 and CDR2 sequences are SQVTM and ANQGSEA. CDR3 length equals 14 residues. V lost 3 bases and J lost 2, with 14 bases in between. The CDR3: CSVEEQGRTYEQYF. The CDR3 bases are TGCAGCGTTGAGGAACAGGGAAGGACCTACGAGCAGTACTTC.

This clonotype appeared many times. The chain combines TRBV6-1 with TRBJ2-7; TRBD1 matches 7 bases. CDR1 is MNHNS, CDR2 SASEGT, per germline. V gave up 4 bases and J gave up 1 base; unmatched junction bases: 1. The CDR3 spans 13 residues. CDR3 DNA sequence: TGTGCCAGCAGTGCGACAGGGTCCTACGAGCAGTACTTC. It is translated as CASSATGSYEQYF.

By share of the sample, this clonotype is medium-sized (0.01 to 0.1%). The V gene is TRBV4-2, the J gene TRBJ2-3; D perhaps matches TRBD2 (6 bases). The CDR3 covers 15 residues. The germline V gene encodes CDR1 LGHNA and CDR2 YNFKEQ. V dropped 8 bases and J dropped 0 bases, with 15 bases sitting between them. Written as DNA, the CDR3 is TGTGCCAGCGCGAGCGGGCTCCCCAGCACAGATACGCAGTATTTT. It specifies CASASGLPSTDTQYF.

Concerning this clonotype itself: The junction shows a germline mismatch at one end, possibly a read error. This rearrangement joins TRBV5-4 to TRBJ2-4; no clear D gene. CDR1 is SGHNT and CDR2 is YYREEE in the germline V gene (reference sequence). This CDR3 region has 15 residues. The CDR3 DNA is TGTGACAGCAGCTCCCCTAGTAACAACAAAATCATTCAGTACTTC. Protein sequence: CDSSSPSNNKIIQYF. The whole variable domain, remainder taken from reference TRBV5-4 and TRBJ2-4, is ETGVTQSPTHLIKTRGQQVTLRCSSQSGHNTVSWYQQALGQGPQFIFQYYREEENGRGNFPPRFSGLQFPNYSSELNVNALELDDSALYLCDSSSPSNNKIIQYFGAGTRLSVL.

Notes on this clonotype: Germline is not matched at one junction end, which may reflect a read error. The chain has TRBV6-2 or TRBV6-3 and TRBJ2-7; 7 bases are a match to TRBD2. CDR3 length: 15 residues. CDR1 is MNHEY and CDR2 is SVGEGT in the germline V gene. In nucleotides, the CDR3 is TGTGTCAGCAGTTCGTGGGCGCGGGAGTCCTACGAGCAATACTTC. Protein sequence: CVSSSWARESYEQYF.

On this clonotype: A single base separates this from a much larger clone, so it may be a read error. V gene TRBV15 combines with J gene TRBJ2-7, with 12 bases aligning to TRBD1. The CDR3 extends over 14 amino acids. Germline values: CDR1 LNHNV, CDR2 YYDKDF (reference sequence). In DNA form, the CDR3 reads TGTGTCACCAGCAGGGGACAGGGGGCGCGGGAGCAGTACTTC. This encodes CVTSRGQGAREQYF.

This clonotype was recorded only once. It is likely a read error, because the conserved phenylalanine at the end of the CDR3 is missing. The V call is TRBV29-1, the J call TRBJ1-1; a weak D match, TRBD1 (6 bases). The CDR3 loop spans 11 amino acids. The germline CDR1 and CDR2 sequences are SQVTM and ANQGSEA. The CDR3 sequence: CSVSPGGRAFL. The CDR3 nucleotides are TGCAGTGTTTCGCCCGGGGGCCGGGCTTTCTTA.

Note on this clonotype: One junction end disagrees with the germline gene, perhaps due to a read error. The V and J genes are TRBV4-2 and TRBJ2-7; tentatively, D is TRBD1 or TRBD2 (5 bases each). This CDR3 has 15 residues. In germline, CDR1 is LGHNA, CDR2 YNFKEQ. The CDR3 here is CARSQDEGSGYEEYF. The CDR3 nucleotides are TGTGCCAGGAGCCAAGATGAGGGGAGCGGCTACGAGGAGTACTTC.

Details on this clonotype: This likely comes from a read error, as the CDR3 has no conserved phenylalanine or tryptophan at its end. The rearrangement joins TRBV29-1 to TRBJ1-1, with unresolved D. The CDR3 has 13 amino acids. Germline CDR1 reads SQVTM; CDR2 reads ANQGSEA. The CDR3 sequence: CGAQSHKNTEAFL. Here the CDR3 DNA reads TGCGGCGCTCAGAGCCATAAGAACACTGAAGCTTTCCTT.

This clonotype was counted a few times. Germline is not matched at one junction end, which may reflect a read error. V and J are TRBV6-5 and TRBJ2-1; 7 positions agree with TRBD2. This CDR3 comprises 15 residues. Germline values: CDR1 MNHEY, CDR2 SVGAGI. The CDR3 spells CASRSSGKAYNKQFF. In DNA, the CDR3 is TGTGCCAGCCGGTCCAGCGGGAAAGCCTACAATAAGCAGTTCTTC.

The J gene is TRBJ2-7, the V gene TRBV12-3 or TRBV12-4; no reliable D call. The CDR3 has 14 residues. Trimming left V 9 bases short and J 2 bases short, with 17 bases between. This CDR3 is CASSDSRIPYEQYF. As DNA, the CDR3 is TGTGCCAGTAGTGATTCCAGGATACCCTACGAGCAGTACTTC.

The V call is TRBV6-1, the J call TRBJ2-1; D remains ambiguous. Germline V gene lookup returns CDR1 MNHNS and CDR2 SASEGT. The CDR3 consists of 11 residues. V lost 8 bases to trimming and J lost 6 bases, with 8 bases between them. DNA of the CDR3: TGTGCCAGCGAGCACCTCAATGAGCAGTTCTTC. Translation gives CASEHLNEQFF.

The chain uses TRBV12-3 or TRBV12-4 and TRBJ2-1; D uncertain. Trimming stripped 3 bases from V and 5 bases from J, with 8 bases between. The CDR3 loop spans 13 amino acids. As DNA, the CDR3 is TGTGCCAGCAGTTTTAACAGAGACAATGAGCAGTTCTTC. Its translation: CASSFNRDNEQFF.

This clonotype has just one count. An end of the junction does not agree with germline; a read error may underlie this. The CDR3, as DNA: TGTGCTAGCAATCCCGCGGGACTAGCGGGAGGGGAGCTCTTTTTT. Its protein is CASNPAGLAGGELFF. This chain links TRBV6-5 with TRBJ2-2; the match to TRBD2 covers 16 bases. CDR3 length: 15 amino acids. Germline loops: CDR1 MNHEY, CDR2 SVGAGI.

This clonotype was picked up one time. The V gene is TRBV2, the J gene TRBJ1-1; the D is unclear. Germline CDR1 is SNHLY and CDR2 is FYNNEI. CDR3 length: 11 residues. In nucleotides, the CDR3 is TGTAGCAGCACCAACCGGGCAGAAGCTTTCTTT. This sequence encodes CSSTNRAEAFF.

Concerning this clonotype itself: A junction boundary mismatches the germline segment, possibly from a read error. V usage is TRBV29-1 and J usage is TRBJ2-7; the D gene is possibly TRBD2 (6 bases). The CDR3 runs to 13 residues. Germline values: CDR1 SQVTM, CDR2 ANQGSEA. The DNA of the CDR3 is TGCAGCGTAGGGGACTTACCTGTCCGGGAGCAATACTTC. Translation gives CSVGDLPVREQYF.